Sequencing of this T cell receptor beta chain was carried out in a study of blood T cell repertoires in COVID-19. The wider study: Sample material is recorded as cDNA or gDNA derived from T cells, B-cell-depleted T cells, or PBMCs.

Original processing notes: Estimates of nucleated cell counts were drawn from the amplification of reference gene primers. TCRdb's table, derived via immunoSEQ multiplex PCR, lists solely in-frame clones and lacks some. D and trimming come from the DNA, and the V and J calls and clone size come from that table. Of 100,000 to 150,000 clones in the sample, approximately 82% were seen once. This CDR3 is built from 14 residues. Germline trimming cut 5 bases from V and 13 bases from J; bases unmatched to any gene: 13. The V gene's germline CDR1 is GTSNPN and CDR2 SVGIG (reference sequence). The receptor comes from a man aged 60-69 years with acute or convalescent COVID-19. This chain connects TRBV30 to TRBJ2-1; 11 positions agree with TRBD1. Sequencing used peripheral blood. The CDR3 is CAWARDRGIVNQFF. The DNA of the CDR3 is TGTGCCTGGGCCAGGGACAGGGGGATAGTTAACCAGTTCTTC.